This entry concerns a single T cell receptor beta chain. Per the germline V gene, CDR1 is LGHNA and CDR2 is YSLEER. V lost 0 bases, J lost 1 base, and 7 bases lay in between. This CDR3 has 15 amino acids. Authors' processing steps: By means of reference gene primer amplification, nucleated cell counts were estimated. Sequencing used immunoSEQ multiplex PCR; TCRdb keeps in-frame clones, though not all of them. That table furnishes V, J and clone size, whereas the DNA furnished D and trimming. The table has approximately 350,000 clones, about 93% seen once. These data are taken from a study of blood T cell repertoires in COVID-19. Study information: Acute and convalescent COVID-19 specimens originated in the United States, Italy and Spain. Sources were T cells, B-cell-depleted T cells, or PBMCs; the material itself was cDNA or gDNA.

This sequence joins TRBV4-3 and TRBJ2-1, with D unresolved. The origin of this receptor is a woman aged 18-35 years who had recovered from COVID-19. The sequencing sample was made of peripheral blood. The CDR3 DNA is TGCGCCAGCAGCCAAGAGGGCCGATCCTACAATGAGCAGTTCTTC. The encoded protein is CASSQEGRSYNEQFF.